These 10 T cell receptor beta chains were sequenced from one sample in a study of CD8 T cells in ankylosing spondylitis. One entry per CDR3 protein results from TCRdb running MiXCR on the 5' RACE reads. Of about 340,000 distinct CDR3 sequences listed, under 8.5% are singletons. General study points: A TCR beta motif of 7 or 8 highly homologous variants appeared characteristic of ankylosing spondylitis blood.

These receptors are not linked to any known antigen. The sequenced material came from blood, either unsorted or a sorted T cell fraction (not recorded which). These receptor sequences come from a male donor with ankylosing spondylitis.

This chain connects TRBV5-1 to TRBJ1-4, with 9 bases lining up with TRBD1. The germline V gene has CDR1 SGHRS and CDR2 YFSETQ. The trim removed 4 bases at V and 7 bases at J, leaving 8 bases unmatched. The CDR3 loop spans 15 amino acids. The CDR3 sequence is CASSPVQGAVEKLFF. CDR3 nucleotides: TGCGCCAGCAGCCCGGTACAGGGGGCAGTTGAAAAACTGTTTTTT.

In the case of this clonotype: An end of the junction does not agree with germline; a read error may underlie this. The rearrangement uses TRBV28 and TRBJ2-3; 9 positions agree with TRBD1. The CDR3 is 14 amino acids. The germline V gene has CDR1 MDHEN and CDR2 SYDVKM. The CDR3: CANLGDRATDTQCF. CDR3 bases: TGTGCCAACCTCGGGGACAGGGCAACAGATACGCAGTGTTTT.

This clonotype was counted only a few times. The V and J genes are TRBV6-1 and TRBJ2-3; TRBD2 might be the D (5 bases). The V and J ends lost 3 bases and 2 bases respectively, with 12 bases between them. Germline V gene sequence: CDR1 MNHNS, CDR2 SASEGT. There are 15 residues in the CDR3. The DNA for the CDR3 is TGTGCCAGCAGTGATGGAGGACCAAACACAGATACGCAGTATTTT. As protein: CASSDGGPNTDTQYF.

The V call is TRBV4-2, the J call TRBJ2-1; the D gene is possibly TRBD2 (6 bases). V lost 3 bases and J lost 4, with 19 bases in between. The CDR3 loop spans 17 amino acids. From germline, CDR1 is LGHNA and CDR2 YNFKEQ. The CDR3 coding sequence is TGTGCCAGCAGCCAGGGGGTCGGGACTCAAGCTTACAATGAGCAGTTCTTC. Encoded protein: CASSQGVGTQAYNEQFF.

This clonotype was detected ten times or more. The V gene is TRBV28, the J gene TRBJ1-1, with D tentatively TRBD1 (6 bases). This CDR3 region has 13 residues. The V gene's germline CDR1 is MDHEN and CDR2 SYDVKM. V lost 6 bases and J 6 bases, leaving 14 bases between the germline ends. The CDR3: CASRPQGIPEAFF. CDR3 bases: TGTGCCAGCAGACCACAGGGAATCCCTGAAGCTTTCTTT.

This clonotype was observed at least ten times. V is TRBV29-1 and J is TRBJ2-1; D is unclear. Germline CDR1 SQVTM, CDR2 ANQGSEA. Trimming pared 7 bases from V and 4 bases from J, leaving 11 bases between. The length of the CDR3 is 12 residues. The CDR3 here is CSAPLKYNEQFF. CDR3 nucleotides: TGCAGCGCTCCACTTAAGTACAATGAGCAGTTCTTC.

This clonotype was observed a few times. J is TRBJ1-2 and V is TRBV10-2; 8 bases agree with TRBD1. The V and J ends lost 7 bases and 8 bases, in that order; junction bases with no gene match: 9. The V gene's germline CDR1 is WSHSY and CDR2 SAAADI. The CDR3 runs to 13 residues. CDR3 nucleotides: TGCGCCAGCACCCAGGACAGGGTGTTCGGCTACACCTTC. It specifies CASTQDRVFGYTF.

This clonotype has only a few counts. The chain combines TRBV30 with TRBJ2-2; 14 nucleotides match TRBD2. CDR3 size: 14 residues. After removal of 5 bases from V and 6 bases from J, the junction contained 2 bases not matched to a gene. Looked up from germline, CDR1 is GTSNPN and CDR2 is SVGIG (reference sequence). CDR3 sequence: CAWGTSGSAGELFF. CDR3 DNA sequence: TGTGCCTGGGGGACTAGCGGGAGTGCCGGGGAGCTGTTTTTT.

The chain couples TRBV18 to TRBJ2-7; no clear D gene. Trimming pared 6 bases from V and 0 bases from J, leaving 12 bases between. The CDR3 totals 14 residues. CDR1 KGHSH and CDR2 LQKENI come from the germline V gene. CDR3 sequence reads: CASSPQTGSYEQYF. CDR3 sequence (DNA): TGTGCCAGCTCCCCTCAAACGGGCTCCTACGAGCAGTACTTC.

V and J are TRBV12-3 or TRBV12-4 and TRBJ2-5; D unresolved. The V gene lost 8 bases and the J gene lost 5 bases, with 12 bases spanning the gap. The CDR3 is 12 amino acids. CDR3 DNA: TGTGCCAGCGGGTTCGGGCAGGAGACCCAGTACTTC. This translates into CASGFGQETQYF.